This passage covers 5 T cell receptor beta chains from one sample sequenced in a study of blood T cell repertoires in COVID-19. This table comes from immunoSEQ multiplex PCR, and its TCRdb copy is limited to in-frame clones, with some not included. The repertoire consists of roughly 250,000 clones, with over 80% occurring once and the leading ten covering 2.5% to 3%. What was sequenced was PBMCs or T cells enriched from blood (not recorded which). Receptors were obtained from a woman aged 30 to 39 with acute COVID-19.

Points on this clone: This specimen includes other DNA sequences encoding the same CDR3. The chain has TRBV5-1 and TRBJ2-4, with a possible D match to TRBD1 (6 bases). The CDR3 length is 12 residues. Germline V lookup: CDR1 SGHRS, CDR2 YFSETQ. Trimming pared 0 bases from V and 8 bases from J, leaving 6 bases between. DNA of the CDR3: TGCGCCAGCAGCTTGGAGGGGGACATTCAGTACTTC. Translating it yields CASSLEGDIQYF.

The chain links TRBV9 to TRBJ1-4, with a tentative D call TRBD1 (6 bases). This CDR3 is built from 15 residues. CDR1 is SGDLS, CDR2 YYNGEE, per germline. The V end was cut by 4 bases, the J end by 6 bases, with 16 bases between. The CDR3 sequence: CASSPWGGRDEKLFF. In DNA form, the CDR3 reads TGTGCCAGCAGCCCCTGGGGGGGCAGGGATGAAAAACTGTTTTTT.

The V and J genes are TRBV11-3 and TRBJ2-1; no definite D call. The germline V and J ends were trimmed by 5 bases and 2 bases, with 13 bases remaining between them. Germline loops: CDR1 SGHNT, CDR2 YENEEA. CDR3 size: 15 residues. The CDR3 protein is CASSPILGPYNEQFF. The CDR3 DNA reads as TGTGCCAGCAGCCCCATTCTGGGCCCCTACAATGAGCAGTTCTTC.

This chain joins TRBV7-9 and TRBJ2-3; 8 nucleotides match TRBD1. J gave up 8 bases and V 5 bases, and 21 bases lay outside the gene matches. Germline values: CDR1 SEHNR, CDR2 FQNEAQ (reference sequence). There are 18 residues in the CDR3. CDR3: CASSPRGPDRVAAGTQYF. CDR3 nucleotide sequence: TGTGCCAGCAGCCCCAGGGGTCCGGACAGGGTAGCAGCGGGTACGCAGTATTTT.

The V gene is TRBV7-2, the J gene TRBJ1-3; a weak D match, TRBD1 (5 bases). V dropped 1 base and J dropped 9 bases, with 16 bases sitting between them. This CDR3 region has 15 residues. The V gene's germline CDR1 is SGHTA and CDR2 FQGNSA. CDR3 sequence: CASSLGSGGSRTIYF. CDR3 bases: TGTGCCAGCAGCTTAGGGTCGGGGGGAAGTCGCACCATATATTTT.